The entry below describes one TCR beta chain. Its matching antigen is unknown. Other nucleotide sequences in the sample specify the same CDR3. These data are taken from a study of T cell responses to AZD1222 COVID-19 vaccine. Using immunoSEQ multiplex PCR, the repertoire was profiled, and TCRdb retains in-frame clones only, with some absent. This repertoire shows some 170,000 clones, about 89% found once; its top ten account for under 2%. Germline CDR1 MGHRA, CDR2 YSYEKL. The CDR3 totals 13 residues. The V gene end was trimmed by 5 bases and the J gene end by 2 bases; junction bases not matched to a gene: 2. The study's findings and limits: Regions 160-218 and 743-854 dominated among vaccine-associated CD4 TCRs spanning spike.

The receptor was derived from an adult in good health. The J gene is TRBJ2-7, the V gene TRBV4-1, with 8 positions matching TRBD1. Sequencing was performed on peripheral blood, taken on day 0 of AZD1222 vaccination. The CDR3 coding sequence is TGCGCCAGCAGCACACAGGGGGCCTACGAGCAGTACTTC. This translates into CASSTQGAYEQYF.